The present T cell receptor (beta chain) was sequenced within a study of T cell repertoires in cytomegalovirus infection. Study-level background: Public TCR beta signatures were indicative of both CMV infection and a matching HLA type. General study results and limits: Ex vivo, HLA-C-restricted CMV-specific TCR beta clonotypes prevailed over the rest of the response.

A single record per CDR3 protein comes from TCRdb applying MiXCR to the reads. The repertoire holds some 800,000 distinct CDR3 sequences, with 29% as singletons. This clonotype was counted many times. The antigen remains unidentified. The CDR3 is made up of 13 amino acids. The V and J ends lost 1 base and 6 bases respectively, with 10 bases between them. The specimen was cultured CD8+ T cells from PBMCs, collected from culture after CMV antigen stimulation. This chain joins TRBV12-3 or TRBV12-4 and TRBJ2-7; D possibly matches TRBD1 or TRBD2 (6 bases each). The TCR sequence derives from a human donor in good health (CMV status not recorded). Some clones in this sample may be carry-over from other donors' samples. The CDR3 DNA reads TGTGCCAGCAGTTTAGTCTCGGGGGCCGAGCAGTACGTC. Protein product: CASSLVSGAEQYV.